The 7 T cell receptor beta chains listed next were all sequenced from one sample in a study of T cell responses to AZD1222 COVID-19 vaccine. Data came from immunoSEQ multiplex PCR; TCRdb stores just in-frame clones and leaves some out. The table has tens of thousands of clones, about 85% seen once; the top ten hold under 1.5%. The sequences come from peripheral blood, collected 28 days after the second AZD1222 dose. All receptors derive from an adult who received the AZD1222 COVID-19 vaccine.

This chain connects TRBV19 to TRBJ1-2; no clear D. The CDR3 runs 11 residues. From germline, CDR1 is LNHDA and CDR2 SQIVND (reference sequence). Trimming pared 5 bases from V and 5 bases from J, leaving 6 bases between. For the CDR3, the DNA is TGTGCCAGTAGTCTGGGATATGGCTACACCTTC. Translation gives CASSLGYGYTF.

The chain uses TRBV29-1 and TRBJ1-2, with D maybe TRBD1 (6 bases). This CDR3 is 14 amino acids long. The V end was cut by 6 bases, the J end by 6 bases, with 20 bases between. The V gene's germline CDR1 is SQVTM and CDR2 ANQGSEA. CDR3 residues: CSVGGGLGADGYTF. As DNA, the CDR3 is TGCAGCGTGGGAGGAGGGTTGGGGGCGGATGGCTACACCTTC.

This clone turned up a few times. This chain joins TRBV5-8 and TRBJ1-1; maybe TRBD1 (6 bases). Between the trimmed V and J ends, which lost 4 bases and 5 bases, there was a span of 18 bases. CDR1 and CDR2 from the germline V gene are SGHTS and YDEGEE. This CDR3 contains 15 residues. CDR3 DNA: TGTGCCAGCAGCCCCCGGTTGGGGGCGCGAACTGAAGCTTTCTTT. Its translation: CASSPRLGARTEAFF.

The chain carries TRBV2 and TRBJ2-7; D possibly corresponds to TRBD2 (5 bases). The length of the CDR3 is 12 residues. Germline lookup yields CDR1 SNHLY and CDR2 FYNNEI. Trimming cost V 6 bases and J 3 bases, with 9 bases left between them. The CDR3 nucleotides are TGTGCCAGCAGAGTCGAGGGCTACGAGCAGTACTTC. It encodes CASRVEGYEQYF.

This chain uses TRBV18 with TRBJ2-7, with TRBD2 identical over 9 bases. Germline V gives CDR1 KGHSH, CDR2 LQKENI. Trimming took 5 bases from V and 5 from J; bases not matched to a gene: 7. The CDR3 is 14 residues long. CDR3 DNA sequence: TGTGCCAGCTCAGCAAGCGGGGGGTCCGACGAGCAGTACTTC. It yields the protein CASSASGGSDEQYF.

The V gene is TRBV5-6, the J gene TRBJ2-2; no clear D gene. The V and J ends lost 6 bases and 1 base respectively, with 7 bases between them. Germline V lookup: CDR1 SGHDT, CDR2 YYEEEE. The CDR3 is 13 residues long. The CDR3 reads CASTNWNTGELFF. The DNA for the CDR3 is TGTGCCAGCACCAACTGGAACACCGGGGAGCTGTTTTTT.

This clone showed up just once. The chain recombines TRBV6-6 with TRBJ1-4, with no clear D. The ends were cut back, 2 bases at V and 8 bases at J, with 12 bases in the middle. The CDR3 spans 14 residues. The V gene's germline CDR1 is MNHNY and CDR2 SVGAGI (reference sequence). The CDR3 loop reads CASSYLEMGEKLFF. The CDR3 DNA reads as TGTGCCAGCAGTTACCTAGAGATGGGAGAAAAACTGTTTTTT.